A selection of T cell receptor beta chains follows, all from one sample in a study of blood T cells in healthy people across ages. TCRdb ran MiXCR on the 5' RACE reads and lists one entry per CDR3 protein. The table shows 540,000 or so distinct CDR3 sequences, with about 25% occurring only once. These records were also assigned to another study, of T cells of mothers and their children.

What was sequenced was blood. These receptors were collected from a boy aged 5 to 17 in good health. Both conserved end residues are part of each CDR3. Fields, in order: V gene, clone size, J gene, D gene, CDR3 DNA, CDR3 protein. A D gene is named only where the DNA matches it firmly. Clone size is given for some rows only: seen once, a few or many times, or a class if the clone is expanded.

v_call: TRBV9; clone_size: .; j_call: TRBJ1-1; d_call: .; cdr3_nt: TGTGCCAGCAGCGGATACAACGTTAAGGGAAACACTGAAGCTTTCTTT; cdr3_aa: CASSGYNVKGNTEAFF
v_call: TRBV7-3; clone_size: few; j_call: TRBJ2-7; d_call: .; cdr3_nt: TGTGCCAGCAGCCCCCCGGCCTCTTACGAGCAGTACTTC; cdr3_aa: CASSPPASYEQYF
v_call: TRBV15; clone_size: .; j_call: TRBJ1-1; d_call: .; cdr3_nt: TGTGCCACCAGCAGAGATAAGACCGCCGGGGCCCCGGCTTTCTTT; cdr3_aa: CATSRDKTAGAPAFF
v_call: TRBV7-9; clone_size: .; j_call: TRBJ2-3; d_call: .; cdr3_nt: TGTGCCAGCGGACCCCTGGGAGATACGCAGTATTTT; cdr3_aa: CASGPLGDTQYF
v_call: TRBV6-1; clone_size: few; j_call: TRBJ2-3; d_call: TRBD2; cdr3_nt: TGTGCCAGCAGTCGGGGACTAGCGGGGCCCCGCACAGATACGCAGTATTTT; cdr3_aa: CASSRGLAGPRTDTQYF
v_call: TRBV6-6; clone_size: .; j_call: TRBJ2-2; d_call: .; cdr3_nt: TGTGCCAGCAGGGCAGGATACACCGGGGAGCTGTTTTTT; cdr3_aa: CASRAGYTGELFF
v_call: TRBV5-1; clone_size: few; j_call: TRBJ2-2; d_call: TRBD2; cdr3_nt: TGCGCCAGCAGCCTGGGACTAACACAGAACACCGGGGAGCTGTTTTTT; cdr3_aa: CASSLGLTQNTGELFF
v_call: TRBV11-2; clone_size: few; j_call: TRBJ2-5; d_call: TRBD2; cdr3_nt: TGTGCCAGCAGCTTAGTGACCGGGACTAGTTGGGAGACCCAGTACTTC; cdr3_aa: CASSLVTGTSWETQYF
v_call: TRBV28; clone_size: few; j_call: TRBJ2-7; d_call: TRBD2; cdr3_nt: TGTGCCAGCAGTTTCGTAGCGGGCTCCTACGAGCAGTACTTC; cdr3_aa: CASSFVAGSYEQYF
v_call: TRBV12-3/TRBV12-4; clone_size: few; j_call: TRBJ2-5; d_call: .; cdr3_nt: TGTGCCAGCAGTTTTCCGCAGGAAGAGACCCAGTACTTC; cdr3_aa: CASSFPQEETQYF
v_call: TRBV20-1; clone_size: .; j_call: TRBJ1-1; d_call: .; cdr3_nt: TGCAGTGCTCGTCGGGACTCCCTGGGCACTGAAGCTTTCTTT; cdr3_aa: CSARRDSLGTEAFF
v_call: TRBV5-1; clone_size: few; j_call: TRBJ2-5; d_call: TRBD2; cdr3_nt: TGCGCCAGCAGCTTGGCCGGCGATAGACTAGCGGGATTGGAGACCCAGTACTTC; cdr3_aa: CASSLAGDRLAGLETQYF
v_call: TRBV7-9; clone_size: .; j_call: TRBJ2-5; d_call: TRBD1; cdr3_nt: TGTGCCAGCGGAAGCCGGGACAGGGGGTTTTCCCAGTACTTC; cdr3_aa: CASGSRDRGFSQYF
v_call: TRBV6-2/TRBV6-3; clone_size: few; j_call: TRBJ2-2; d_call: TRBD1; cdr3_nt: TGTGCCAGCAGTCGGACAGGGGAAACCGGGGAGCTGTTTTTT; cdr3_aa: CASSRTGETGELFF
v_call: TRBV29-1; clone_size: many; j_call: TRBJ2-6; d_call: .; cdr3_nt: TGCAGCGTTGAAGACGGAGGGGCCAACGTCCTGACTTTC; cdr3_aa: CSVEDGGANVLTF
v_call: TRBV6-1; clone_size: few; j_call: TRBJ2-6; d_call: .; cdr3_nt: TGTGCCAGCACGGTGGCTGGGGCCAACGTCCTGACTTTC; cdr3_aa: CASTVAGANVLTF
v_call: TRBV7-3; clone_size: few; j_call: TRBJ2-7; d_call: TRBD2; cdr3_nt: TGTGCCAGCAGCACCCAACATACGACTAGCGGGAGGGATTACGAGCAGTACTTC; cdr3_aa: CASSTQHTTSGRDYEQYF
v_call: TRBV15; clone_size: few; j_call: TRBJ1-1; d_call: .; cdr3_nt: TGTGCCACCGCCCGGGGGGGCCTGAACACTGAAGCTTTCTTT; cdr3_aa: CATARGGLNTEAFF
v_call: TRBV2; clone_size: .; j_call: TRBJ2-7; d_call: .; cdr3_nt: TGTGCCAGCGTCCCGGAGTCCTACGAGCAGTACTTC; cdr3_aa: CASVPESYEQYF
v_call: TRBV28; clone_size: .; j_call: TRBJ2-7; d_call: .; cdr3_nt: TGTGCCAGCAAAGGACTCCCCTACGAGCAGTACTTC; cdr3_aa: CASKGLPYEQYF
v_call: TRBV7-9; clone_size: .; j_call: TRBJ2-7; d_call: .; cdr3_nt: TGTGCCAGCAGCTTAGCCAGGGATAATAGAGACGAGCAGTACTTC; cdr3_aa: CASSLARDNRDEQYF
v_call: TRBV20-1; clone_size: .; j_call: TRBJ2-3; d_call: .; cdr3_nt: TGCAGTGCTGGTATCCCACCAGCGGGAGATACGCAGTATTTT; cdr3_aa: CSAGIPPAGDTQYF
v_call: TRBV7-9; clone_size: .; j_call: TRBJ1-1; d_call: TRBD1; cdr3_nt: TGTGCCAGCAGCTCATCCGACAGGGGGATTGAAGCTTTCTTT; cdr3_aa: CASSSSDRGIEAFF
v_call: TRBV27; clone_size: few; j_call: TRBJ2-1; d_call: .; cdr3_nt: TGTGCCAGCAGTTTATCTCCCCGGACCCCCCCTTACAATGAGCAGTTCTTC; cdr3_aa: CASSLSPRTPPYNEQFF
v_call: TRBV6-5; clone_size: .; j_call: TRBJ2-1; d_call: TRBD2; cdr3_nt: TGTGCCAGCAGTCGACTAGCGGGGGCGGGTGAGCAGTTCTTC; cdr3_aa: CASSRLAGAGEQFF
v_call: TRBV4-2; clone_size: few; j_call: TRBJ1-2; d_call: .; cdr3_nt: TGTGCCAGCAGCCAAGATACAGGCTATGGCTACACCTTC; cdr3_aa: CASSQDTGYGYTF
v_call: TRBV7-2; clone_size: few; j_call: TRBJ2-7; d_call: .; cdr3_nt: TGTGCCAGCAGCCGTGACAGTTCCTGCGAGCAGTACTTC; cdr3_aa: CASSRDSSCEQYF
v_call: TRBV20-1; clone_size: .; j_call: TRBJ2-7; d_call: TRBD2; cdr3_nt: TGCAGTGCTAGAGATGGGGTAGGCGGGGGAAGCTACGAGCAGTACTTC; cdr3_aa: CSARDGVGGGSYEQYF
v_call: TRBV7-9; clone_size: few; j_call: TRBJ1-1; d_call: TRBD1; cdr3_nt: TGTGCCAGCAGCTCCCAGACAGGGCCCTTAGGCACTGAAGCTTTCTTT; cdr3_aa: CASSSQTGPLGTEAFF
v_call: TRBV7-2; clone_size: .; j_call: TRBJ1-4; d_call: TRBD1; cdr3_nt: TGTGCCAGCAGCTCCCCGACAGGGGGCGTCTGGGGTGAAAAACTGTTTTTT; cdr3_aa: CASSSPTGGVWGEKLFF
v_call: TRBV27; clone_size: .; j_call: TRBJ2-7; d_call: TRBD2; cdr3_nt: TGTGCCAGCAGTTCGGGGACTAGCAGAACCTACGAGCAGTACTTC; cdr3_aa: CASSSGTSRTYEQYF
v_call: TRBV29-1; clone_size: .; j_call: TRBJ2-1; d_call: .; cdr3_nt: TGCAGCGTTGGAGGTAGTGGGGGGTTGTACAATGAGCAGTTCTTC; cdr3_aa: CSVGGSGGLYNEQFF
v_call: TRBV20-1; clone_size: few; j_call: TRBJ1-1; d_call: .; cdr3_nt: TGCAGTGCCCGAAGACCGAACACTGAAGCTTTCTTT; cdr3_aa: CSARRPNTEAFF
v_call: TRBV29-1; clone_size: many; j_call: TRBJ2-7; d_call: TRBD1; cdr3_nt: TGCAGCGTAGTTCCGGGACAGGGAGCCTACGAGCAGTACTTC; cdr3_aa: CSVVPGQGAYEQYF